This T cell receptor (beta chain) was found in a study of cytomegalovirus exposure and HLA in healthy donors. Findings and caveats of the study: Per published reports, the classifier diagnosed cytomegalovirus status with high specificity and sensitivity. A missense DCLRE1C variant was associated with V- and J-gene trimming of TCR beta chains in a later analysis, and an independent cohort replicated the association. Most TCR sequences were rare, but some public TCRs occurred in many donors.

CDR3 length: 15 amino acids. CDR1 is SQVTM and CDR2 is ANQGSEA in the germline V gene. V was clipped by 0 bases and J by 4 bases; unmatched bases: 5. This clone was recorded a few times. The antigen is undetermined. The PCR made use of 60 Vbeta and 13 Jbeta primers. TCRdb's table, derived via immunoSEQ multiplex PCR, lists solely in-frame clones and lacks some. The sample holds some 150,000 clones, about 10% seen once. This TCR derives from a woman aged 40 to 55 in good health and CMV-seropositive. The rearrangement links TRBV29-1 to TRBJ1-3, with TRBD1 identical over 8 bases. The specimen was PBMCs. For the CDR3, the DNA is TGCAGCGTTGAAGAAAGGACAGGGCCAGGAAACACCATATATTTT. Protein: CSVEERTGPGNTIYF.